A selection of T cell receptor beta chains follows, all from one sample in a study of shared clonotypes between healthy human individuals. Measured with immunoSEQ multiplex PCR; TCRdb has only the in-frame clones, and not every one. The repertoire holds more than 1,200,000 clones, with 98% to 99% as singletons. Input material: naive CD4+ T cells sorted from blood. These receptor sequences come from a young man in good health. Both conserved end residues are part of each CDR3.

v_call	j_call	cdr3_aa
TRBV4-1	TRBJ2-2	CASSRPLSGENTGELFF
TRBV5-4	TRBJ1-2	CASTQGDRVYGYTF
TRBV2	TRBJ1-3	CASSLSRGFGNTIYF
TRBV5-5	TRBJ1-5	CASSFGGPRINQPQHF
TRBV28	TRBJ2-6	CASIGGIPGANVLTF
TRBV5-1	TRBJ2-3	CASSFPEDTQYF
TRBV7-7	TRBJ2-5	CASSSGTGIQETQYF
TRBV5-4	TRBJ2-3	CASSLDRVGGPDTQYF
TRBV29-1	TRBJ2-3	CSADTDTQYF
TRBV5-5	TRBJ2-7	CASSLVAGEGGYEQYF
TRBV20-1	TRBJ2-1	CSAPRGNEQFF
TRBV29-1	TRBJ1-1	CSVAEAELEAFF
TRBV7-6	TRBJ2-3	CASSGTTGPRPYF
TRBV18	TRBJ2-5	CASSPYQGLAGGLQKTQYF
TRBV9	TRBJ2-1	CASSVAEGPPISPLAEQFF
TRBV7-2	TRBJ2-7	CASSLNRQPYEQYF
TRBV2	TRBJ2-7	CASSLEGRISYEQYF
TRBV11-2	TRBJ2-5	CASSLDRAEETQYF
TRBV5-1	TRBJ2-1	CASSFSGANEQFF
TRBV9	TRBJ1-5	CASRPPPDRGSHQPQHF
TRBV5-6	TRBJ1-4	CASSSTQGQFNEKLFF
TRBV9	TRBJ1-2	CASSTIRLGYTF
TRBV18	TRBJ1-5	CASSPLRQGPLNQPQHF
TRBV10-3	TRBJ1-1	CAIRDFSILNTEAFF
TRBV7-9	TRBJ2-3	CAGLFWPGTDTQYF
TRBV28	TRBJ2-2	CATRTGGGTGELFF
TRBV18	TRBJ2-2	CASSPTGGANTGELFF
TRBV4-1	TRBJ1-2	CASSQDGVGYTF
TRBV14	TRBJ1-1	CASSRTGLPYGTEAFF
TRBV29-1	TRBJ2-3	CSASEGTDTQYF
TRBV4-1	TRBJ2-5	CASSQPAAPVPQYF
TRBV6-1	TRBJ1-5	CASSDRTGGWSQPQHF
TRBV6-5	TRBJ2-3	CASSYGRGWSTDTQYF
TRBV12-5	TRBJ2-2	CASGFLTGELFF
TRBV29-1	TRBJ2-4	CSVGGQGAGNIQYF
TRBV5-1	TRBJ1-3	CASSLGFSGSGNTIYF
TRBV28	TRBJ2-3	CASSLQGSTDTQYF
TRBV5-1	TRBJ2-3	CASSLGGTNTQYF
TRBV5-6	TRBJ2-1	CASSRVGLYEQFF
TRBV5-1	TRBJ2-6	CASSLVGAGANVLTF
TRBV7-7	TRBJ2-7	CASSLVRRQGAINEQYF
TRBV7-2	TRBJ1-5	CASSPDSYNNQPQHF
TRBV10-3	TRBJ1-3	CAISGQLSGNTIYF
TRBV28	TRBJ2-3	CASSGARDRGTF
TRBV27	TRBJ2-3	CASSLSLSGTSGDTQYF
TRBV7-2	TRBJ1-4	CASSSGTGVRGKLFF
TRBV11-2	TRBJ2-1	CASSLGGDYNEQFF
TRBV7-6	TRBJ2-7	CASSLVRGAYEQYF